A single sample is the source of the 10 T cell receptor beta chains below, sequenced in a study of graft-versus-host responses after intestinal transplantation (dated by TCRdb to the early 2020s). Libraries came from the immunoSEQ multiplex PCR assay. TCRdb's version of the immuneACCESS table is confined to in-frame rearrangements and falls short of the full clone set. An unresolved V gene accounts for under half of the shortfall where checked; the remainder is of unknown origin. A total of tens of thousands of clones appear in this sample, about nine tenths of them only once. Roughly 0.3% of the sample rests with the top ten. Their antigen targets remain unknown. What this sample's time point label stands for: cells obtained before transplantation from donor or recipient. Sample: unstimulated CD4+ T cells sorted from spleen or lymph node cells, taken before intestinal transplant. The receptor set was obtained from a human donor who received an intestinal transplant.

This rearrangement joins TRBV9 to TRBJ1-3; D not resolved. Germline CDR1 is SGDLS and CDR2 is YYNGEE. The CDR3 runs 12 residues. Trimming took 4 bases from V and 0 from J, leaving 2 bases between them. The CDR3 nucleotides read TGTGCCAGCAGCTACTCTGGAAACACCATATATTTT. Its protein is CASSYSGNTIYF.

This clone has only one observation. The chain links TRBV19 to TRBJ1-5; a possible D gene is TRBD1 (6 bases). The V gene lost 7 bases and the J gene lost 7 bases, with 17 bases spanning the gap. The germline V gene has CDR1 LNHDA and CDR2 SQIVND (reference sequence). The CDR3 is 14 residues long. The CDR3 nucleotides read TGTGCCAGTACCATCAACAGGGTGCGCCAGCCCCAGCATTTT. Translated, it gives CASTINRVRQPQHF.

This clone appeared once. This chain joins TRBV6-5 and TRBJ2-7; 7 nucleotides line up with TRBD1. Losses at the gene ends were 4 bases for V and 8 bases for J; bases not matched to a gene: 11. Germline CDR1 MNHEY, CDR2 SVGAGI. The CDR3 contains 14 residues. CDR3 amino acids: CASSFRDSRGQQYF. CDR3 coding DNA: TGTGCCAGCAGTTTCCGGGACAGCCGCGGGCAGCAGTACTTC.

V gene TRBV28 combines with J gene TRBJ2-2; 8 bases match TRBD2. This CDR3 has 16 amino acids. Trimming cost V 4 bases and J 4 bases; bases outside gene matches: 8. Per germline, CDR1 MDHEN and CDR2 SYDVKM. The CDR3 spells CASSSFGLAGTGELFF. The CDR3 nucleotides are TGTGCCAGCAGTTCTTTCGGACTAGCTGGCACCGGGGAGCTGTTTTTT. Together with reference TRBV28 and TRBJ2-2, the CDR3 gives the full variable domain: DVKVTQSSRYLVKRTGEKVFLECVQDMDHENMFWYRQDPGLGLRLIYFSYDVKMKEKGDIPEGYSVSREKKERFSLILESASTNQTSMYLCASSSFGLAGTGELFFGEGSRLTVL.

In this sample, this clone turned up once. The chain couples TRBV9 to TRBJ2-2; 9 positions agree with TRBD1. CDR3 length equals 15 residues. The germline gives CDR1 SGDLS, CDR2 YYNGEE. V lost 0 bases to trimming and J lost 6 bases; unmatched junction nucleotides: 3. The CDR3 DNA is TGTGCCAGCAGCGTAGGGACAGGGGCTTCCGGGGAGCTGTTTTTT. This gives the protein CASSVGTGASGELFF.

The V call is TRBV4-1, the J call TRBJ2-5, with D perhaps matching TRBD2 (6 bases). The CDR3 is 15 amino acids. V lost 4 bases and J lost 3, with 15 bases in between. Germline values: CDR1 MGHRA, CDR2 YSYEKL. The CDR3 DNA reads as TGCGCCAGCAGCCCGTTGGGGGGACGGAAAGAGACCCAGTACTTC. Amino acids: CASSPLGGRKETQYF.

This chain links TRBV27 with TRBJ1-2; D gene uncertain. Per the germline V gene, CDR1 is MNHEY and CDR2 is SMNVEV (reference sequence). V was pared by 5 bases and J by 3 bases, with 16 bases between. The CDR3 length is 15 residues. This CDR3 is CASSLGSRPDYGYTF. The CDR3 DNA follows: TGTGCCAGCAGTCTGGGGTCCCGCCCGGACTATGGCTACACCTTC.

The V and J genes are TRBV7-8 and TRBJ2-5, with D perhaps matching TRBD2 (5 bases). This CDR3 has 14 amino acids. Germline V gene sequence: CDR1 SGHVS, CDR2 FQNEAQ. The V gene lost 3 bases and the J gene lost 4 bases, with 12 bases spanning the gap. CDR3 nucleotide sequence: TGTGCCAGCAGCTTTGGACCCCGGGGAGAGACCCAGTACTTC. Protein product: CASSFGPRGETQYF.

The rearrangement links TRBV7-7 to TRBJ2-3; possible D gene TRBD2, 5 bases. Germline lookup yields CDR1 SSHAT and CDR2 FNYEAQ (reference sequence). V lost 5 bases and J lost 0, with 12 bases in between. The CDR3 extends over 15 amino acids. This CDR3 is CASSVSEPSTDTQYF. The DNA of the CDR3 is TGTGCCAGCAGCGTTAGCGAGCCGAGCACAGATACGCAGTATTTT.

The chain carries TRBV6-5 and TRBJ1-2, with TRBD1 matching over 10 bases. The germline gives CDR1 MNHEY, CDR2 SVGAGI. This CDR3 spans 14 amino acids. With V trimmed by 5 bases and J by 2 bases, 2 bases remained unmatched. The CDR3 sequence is CASSRGQGNYGYTF. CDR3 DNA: TGTGCCAGCAGTCGGGGACAGGGGAACTATGGCTACACCTTC.